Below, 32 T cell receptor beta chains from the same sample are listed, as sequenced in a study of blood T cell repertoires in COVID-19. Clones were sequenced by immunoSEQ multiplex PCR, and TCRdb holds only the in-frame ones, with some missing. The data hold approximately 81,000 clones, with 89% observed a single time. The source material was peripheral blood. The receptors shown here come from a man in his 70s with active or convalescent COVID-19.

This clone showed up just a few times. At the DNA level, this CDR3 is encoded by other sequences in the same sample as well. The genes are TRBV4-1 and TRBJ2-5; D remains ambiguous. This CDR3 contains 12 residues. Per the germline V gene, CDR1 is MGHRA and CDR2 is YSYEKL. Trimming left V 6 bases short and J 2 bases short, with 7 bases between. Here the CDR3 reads CASSPNQETQYF. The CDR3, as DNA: TGCGCCAGCAGTCCAAATCAAGAGACCCAGTACTTC.

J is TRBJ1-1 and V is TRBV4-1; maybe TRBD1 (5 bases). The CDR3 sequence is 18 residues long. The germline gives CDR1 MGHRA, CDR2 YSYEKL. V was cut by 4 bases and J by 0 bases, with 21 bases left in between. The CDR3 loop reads CASSLNIRVSSMNTEAFF. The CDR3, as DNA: TGCGCCAGCAGCCTAAACATCAGGGTAAGCTCCATGAACACTGAAGCTTTCTTT.

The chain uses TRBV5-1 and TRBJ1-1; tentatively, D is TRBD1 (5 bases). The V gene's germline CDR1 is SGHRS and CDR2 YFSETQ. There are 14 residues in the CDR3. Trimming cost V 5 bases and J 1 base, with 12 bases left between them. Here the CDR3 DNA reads TGCGCCAGCAGAACAGGAAACGGGAACACTGAAGCTTTCTTT. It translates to CASRTGNGNTEAFF.

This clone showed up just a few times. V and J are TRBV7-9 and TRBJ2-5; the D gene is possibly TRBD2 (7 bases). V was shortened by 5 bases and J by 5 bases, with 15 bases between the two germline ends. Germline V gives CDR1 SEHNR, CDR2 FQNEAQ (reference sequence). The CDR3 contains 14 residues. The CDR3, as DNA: TGTGCCAGCAGCCTAAGGGGGGGGTCGGAGACCCAGTACTTC. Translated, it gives CASSLRGGSETQYF.

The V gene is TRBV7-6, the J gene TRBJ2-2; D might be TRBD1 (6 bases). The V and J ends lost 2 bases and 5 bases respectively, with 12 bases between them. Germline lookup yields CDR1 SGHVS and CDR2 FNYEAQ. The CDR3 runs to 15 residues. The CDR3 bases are TGTGCCAGCAGCTTATCGACAGGTGGGACCGGGGAGCTGTTTTTT. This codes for CASSLSTGGTGELFF.

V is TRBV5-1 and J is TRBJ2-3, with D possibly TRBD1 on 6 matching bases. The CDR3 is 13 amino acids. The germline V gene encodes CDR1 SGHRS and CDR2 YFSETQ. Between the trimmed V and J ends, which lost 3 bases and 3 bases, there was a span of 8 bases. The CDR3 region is CASSSGQTDTQYF. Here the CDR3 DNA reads TGCGCCAGCAGCTCGGGACAAACAGATACGCAGTATTTT.

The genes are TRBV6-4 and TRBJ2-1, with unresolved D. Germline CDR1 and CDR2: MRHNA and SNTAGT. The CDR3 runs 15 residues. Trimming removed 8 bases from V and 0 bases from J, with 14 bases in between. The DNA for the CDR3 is TGTGCCAGCGCTTCGACTGGAAGCTCCTACAATGAGCAGTTCTTC. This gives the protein CASASTGSSYNEQFF.

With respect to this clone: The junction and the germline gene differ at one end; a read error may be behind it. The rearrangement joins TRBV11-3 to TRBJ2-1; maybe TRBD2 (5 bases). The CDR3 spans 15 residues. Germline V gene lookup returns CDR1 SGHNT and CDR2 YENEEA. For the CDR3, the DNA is TGTGCCAGCAGCTTAGGGGCTAGCTCCCACAATGAGCAGTTCTTC. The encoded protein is CASSLGASSHNEQFF.

In DNA form, the CDR3 reads TGTGCCAGCAGCCAAGATGGGCAGGGGGGACTCGGCAATCAGCCCCAGCATTTT. Translating gives CASSQDGQGGLGNQPQHF. This chain joins TRBV3-1 (or the pseudogene TRBV3-2) and TRBJ1-5, with TRBD1 identical over 7 bases. There are 18 residues in the CDR3. CDR1 is LGHDT, CDR2 YNNKEL, per germline (reference sequence). V dropped 0 bases and J dropped 2; count of bases not matched to a gene: 10.

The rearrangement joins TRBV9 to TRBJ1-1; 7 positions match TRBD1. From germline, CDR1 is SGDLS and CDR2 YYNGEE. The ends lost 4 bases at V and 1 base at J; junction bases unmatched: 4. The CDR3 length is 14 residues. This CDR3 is CASSLQGRNTEAFF. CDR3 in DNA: TGTGCCAGCAGCCTACAGGGGAGGAACACTGAAGCTTTCTTT.

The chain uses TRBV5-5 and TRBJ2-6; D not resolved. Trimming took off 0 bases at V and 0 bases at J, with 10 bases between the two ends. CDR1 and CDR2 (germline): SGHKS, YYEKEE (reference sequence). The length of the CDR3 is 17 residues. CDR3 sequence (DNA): TGTGCCAGCAGCTTGGCCCCCTCGAGCTCTGGGGCCAACGTCCTGACTTTC. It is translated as CASSLAPSSSGANVLTF.

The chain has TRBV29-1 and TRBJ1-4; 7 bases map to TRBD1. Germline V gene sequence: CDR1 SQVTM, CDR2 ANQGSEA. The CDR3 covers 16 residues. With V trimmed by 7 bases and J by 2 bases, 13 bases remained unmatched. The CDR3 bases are TGCAGCGATCGGCTCAGAGGGGACAGCACTAATGAAAAACTGTTTTTT. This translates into CSDRLRGDSTNEKLFF. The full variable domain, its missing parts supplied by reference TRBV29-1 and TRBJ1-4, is SAVISQKPSRDICQRGTSLTIQCQVDSQVTMMFWYRQQPGQSLTLIATANQGSEATYESGFVIDKFPISRPNLTFSTLTVSNMSPEDSSIYLCSDRLRGDSTNEKLFFGSGTQLSVL.

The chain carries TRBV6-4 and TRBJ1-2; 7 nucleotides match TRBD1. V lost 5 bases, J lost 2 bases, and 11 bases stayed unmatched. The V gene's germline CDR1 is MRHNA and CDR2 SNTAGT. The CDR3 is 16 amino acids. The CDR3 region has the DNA TGTGCCAGCAGTTTGAGGCCGGGACAGCAGAACTATGGCTACACCTTC. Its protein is CASSLRPGQQNYGYTF.

Written as DNA, the CDR3 is TGTGCCACCGGACAGAGCTCCTATAATTCACCCCTCCACTTT. It codes for CATGQSSYNSPLHF. The J gene is TRBJ1-6, the V gene TRBV27; weak D call: TRBD1 (6 bases). This CDR3 comprises 14 residues. The germline V and J ends were trimmed by 10 bases and 0 bases, with 10 bases remaining between them. Germline V gene lookup returns CDR1 MNHEY and CDR2 SMNVEV (reference sequence).

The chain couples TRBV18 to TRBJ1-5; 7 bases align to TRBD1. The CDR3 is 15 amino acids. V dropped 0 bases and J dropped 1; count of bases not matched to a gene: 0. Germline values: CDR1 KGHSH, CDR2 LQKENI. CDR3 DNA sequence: TGTGCCAGCTCACCACCGGGACAGAGCAATCAGCCCCAGCATTTT. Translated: CASSPPGQSNQPQHF.

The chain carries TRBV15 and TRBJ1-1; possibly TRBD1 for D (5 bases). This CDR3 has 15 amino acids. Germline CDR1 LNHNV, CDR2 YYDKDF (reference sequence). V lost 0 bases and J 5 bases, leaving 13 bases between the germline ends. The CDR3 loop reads CATSREGKGRTEAFF. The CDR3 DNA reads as TGTGCCACCAGCAGAGAGGGCAAGGGGAGGACTGAAGCTTTCTTT.

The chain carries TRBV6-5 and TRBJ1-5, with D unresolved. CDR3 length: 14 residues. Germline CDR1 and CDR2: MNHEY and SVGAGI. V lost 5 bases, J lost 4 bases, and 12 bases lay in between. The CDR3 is CASSNQPQNQPQHF. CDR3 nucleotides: TGTGCCAGCAGTAACCAACCCCAGAATCAGCCCCAGCATTTT.

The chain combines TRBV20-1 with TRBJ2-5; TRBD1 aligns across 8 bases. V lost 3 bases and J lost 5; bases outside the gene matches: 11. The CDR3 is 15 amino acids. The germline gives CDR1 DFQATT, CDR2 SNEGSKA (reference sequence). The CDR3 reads CSASPGQGSSETQYF. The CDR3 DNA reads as TGCAGTGCTAGTCCTGGACAGGGAAGTTCCGAGACCCAGTACTTC.

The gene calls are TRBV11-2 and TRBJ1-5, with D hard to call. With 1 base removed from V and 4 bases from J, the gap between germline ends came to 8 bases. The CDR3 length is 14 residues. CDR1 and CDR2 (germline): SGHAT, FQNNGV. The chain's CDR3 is CASSLAGPNQPQHF. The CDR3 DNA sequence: TGTGCCAGCAGCTTAGCGGGTCCTAATCAGCCCCAGCATTTT.

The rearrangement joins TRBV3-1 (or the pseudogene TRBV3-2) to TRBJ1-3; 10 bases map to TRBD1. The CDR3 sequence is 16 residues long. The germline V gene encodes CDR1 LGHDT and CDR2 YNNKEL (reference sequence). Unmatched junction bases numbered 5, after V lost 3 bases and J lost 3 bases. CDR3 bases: TGTGCCAGCAGCCACCTAGACAGGGGGCATGGAAACACCATATATTTT. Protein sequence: CASSHLDRGHGNTIYF.

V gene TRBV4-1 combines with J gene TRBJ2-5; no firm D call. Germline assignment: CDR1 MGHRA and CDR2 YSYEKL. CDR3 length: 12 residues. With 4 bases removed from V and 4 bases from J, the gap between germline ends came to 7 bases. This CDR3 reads CASSLTPETQYF. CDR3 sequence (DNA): TGCGCCAGCAGCCTTACTCCAGAGACCCAGTACTTC.

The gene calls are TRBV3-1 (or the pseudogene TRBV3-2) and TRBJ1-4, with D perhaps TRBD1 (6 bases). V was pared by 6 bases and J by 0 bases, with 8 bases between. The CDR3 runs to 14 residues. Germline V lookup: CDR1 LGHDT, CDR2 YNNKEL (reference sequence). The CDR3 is CASRDRTTNEKLFF. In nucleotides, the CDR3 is TGTGCCAGCAGAGACAGGACAACTAATGAAAAACTGTTTTTT.

The CDR3 here is CASSAFGLMNTEAFF. In DNA, the CDR3 is TGTGCCAGCAGCGCCTTCGGACTGATGAACACTGAAGCTTTCTTT. This chain joins TRBV7-9 and TRBJ1-1, with D unresolved. Deletions cut 5 bases from V and 0 bases from J, with 13 bases between. The CDR3 spans 15 residues. Looked up from germline, CDR1 is SEHNR and CDR2 is FQNEAQ (reference sequence).

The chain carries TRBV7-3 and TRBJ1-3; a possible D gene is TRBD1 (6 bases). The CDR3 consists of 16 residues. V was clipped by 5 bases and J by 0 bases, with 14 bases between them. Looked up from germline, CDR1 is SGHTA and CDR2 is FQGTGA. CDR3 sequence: CASSPTGLSSGNTIYF. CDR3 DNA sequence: TGTGCCAGCAGCCCGACAGGACTCTCCTCTGGAAACACCATATATTTT.

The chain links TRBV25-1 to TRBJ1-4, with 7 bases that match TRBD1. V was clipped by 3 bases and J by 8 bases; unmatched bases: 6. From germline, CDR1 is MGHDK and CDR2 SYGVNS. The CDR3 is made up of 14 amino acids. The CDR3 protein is CASSEGQTEEKLFF. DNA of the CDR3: TGTGCCAGCAGTGAGGGACAGACGGAGGAAAAACTGTTTTTT.

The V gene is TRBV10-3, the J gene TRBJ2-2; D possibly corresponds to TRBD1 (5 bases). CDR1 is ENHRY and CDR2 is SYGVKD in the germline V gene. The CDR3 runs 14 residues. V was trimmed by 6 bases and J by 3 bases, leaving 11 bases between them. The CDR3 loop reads CAIRGVRDTGELFF. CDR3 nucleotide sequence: TGTGCCATCAGAGGGGTTCGGGACACCGGGGAGCTGTTTTTT.

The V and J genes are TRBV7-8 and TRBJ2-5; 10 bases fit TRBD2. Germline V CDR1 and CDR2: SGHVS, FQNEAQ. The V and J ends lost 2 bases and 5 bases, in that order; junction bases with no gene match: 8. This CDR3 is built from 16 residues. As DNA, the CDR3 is TGTGCCAGCAGCTTAATGGCTAGCGGGGGCAGCGAGACCCAGTACTTC. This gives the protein CASSLMASGGSETQYF.

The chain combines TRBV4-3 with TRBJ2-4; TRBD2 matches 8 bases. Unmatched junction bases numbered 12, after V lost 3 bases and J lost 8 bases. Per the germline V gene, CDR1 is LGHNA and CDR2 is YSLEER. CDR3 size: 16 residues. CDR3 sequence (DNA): TGCGCCAGCAGCCACTTGACCGTAGCGGGGCGAGACATTCAGTACTTC. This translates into CASSHLTVAGRDIQYF.

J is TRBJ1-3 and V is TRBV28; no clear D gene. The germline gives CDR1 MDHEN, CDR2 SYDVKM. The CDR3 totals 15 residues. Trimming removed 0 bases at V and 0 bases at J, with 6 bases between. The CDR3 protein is CASSLWASSGNTIYF. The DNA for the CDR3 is TGTGCCAGCAGTTTATGGGCCAGCTCTGGAAACACCATATATTTT.

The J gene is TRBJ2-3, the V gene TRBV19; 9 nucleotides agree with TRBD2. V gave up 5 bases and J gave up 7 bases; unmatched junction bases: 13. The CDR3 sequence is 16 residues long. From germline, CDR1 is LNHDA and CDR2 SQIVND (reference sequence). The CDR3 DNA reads TGTGCCAGTAGTTCGGGGTTCGGCGGGGGGGCAAATACGCAGTATTTT. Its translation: CASSSGFGGGANTQYF.

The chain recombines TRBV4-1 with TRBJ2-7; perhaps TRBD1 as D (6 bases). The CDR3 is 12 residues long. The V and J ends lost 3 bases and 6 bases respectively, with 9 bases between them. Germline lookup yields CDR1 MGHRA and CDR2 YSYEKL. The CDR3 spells CASSHNRVEQYF. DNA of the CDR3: TGCGCCAGCAGCCATAACAGGGTCGAGCAGTACTTC.

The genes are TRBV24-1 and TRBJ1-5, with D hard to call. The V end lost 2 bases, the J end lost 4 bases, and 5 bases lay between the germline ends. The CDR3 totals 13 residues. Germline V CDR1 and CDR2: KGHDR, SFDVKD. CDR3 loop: CATSDSRNQPQHF. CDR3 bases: TGTGCCACCAGTGATTCTAGGAATCAGCCCCAGCATTTT.